The 22 T cell receptor beta chains below were found in one sample sequenced in a study of blood T cell repertoires in COVID-19. Measured with immunoSEQ multiplex PCR; TCRdb has only the in-frame clones, and not every one. This table holds approximately 260,000 clones, about 90% found once. Specimen: peripheral blood. The receptors derive from a woman aged 70-85 years with COVID-19, enrolled during active disease.

The CDR3 nucleotides read TGTGCCATCGGTGGGACAGGGTATACTCGGGAGCAGTACTTC. Protein: CAIGGTGYTREQYF. V is TRBV28 and J is TRBJ2-7, with 9 nucleotides matching TRBD1. Germline V gene data show CDR1 as MDHEN and CDR2 as SYDVKM. The CDR3 loop spans 14 amino acids. The ends lost 10 bases at V and 7 bases at J; junction bases unmatched: 14.

DNA of the CDR3: TGTGCCATCCGCGGGACGGTAGATAATTCACCCCTCCACTTT. Protein product: CAIRGTVDNSPLHF. The rearrangement joins TRBV10-3 to TRBJ1-6; tentatively, D is TRBD1 (5 bases). Between the trimmed V and J ends, which lost 8 bases and 5 bases, there was a span of 13 bases. CDR1 is ENHRY, CDR2 SYGVKD, per germline. CDR3 length: 14 residues.

Remarks on this clone: Other DNA variants within this sample encode the same CDR3. J is TRBJ1-5 and V is TRBV19, with D hard to call. CDR1 and CDR2 (germline): LNHDA, SQIVND (reference sequence). Trimming removed 1 base at V and 3 bases at J, with 7 bases between. The length of the CDR3 is 14 residues. CDR3 amino acids: CASSIAGYNQPQHF. DNA of the CDR3: TGTGCCAGTAGTATAGCGGGTTACAATCAGCCCCAGCATTTT.

The genes are TRBV29-1 and TRBJ2-3; the match to TRBD2 covers 10 bases. The germline gives CDR1 SQVTM, CDR2 ANQGSEA. This CDR3 contains 14 residues. V dropped 6 bases and J dropped 0; count of bases not matched to a gene: 3. For the CDR3, the DNA is TGCAGCGTGGGACTAGCGCCCAGCACAGATACGCAGTATTTT. Translated: CSVGLAPSTDTQYF.

The rearrangement links TRBV28 to TRBJ2-4; a possible D gene is TRBD1 (6 bases). CDR1 is MDHEN and CDR2 is SYDVKM in the germline V gene. V shed 6 bases and J shed 7 bases, with 19 bases lying between them. This CDR3 region has 15 residues. Here the CDR3 reads CASSVQGWYGNIQYF. DNA for the CDR3: TGTGCCAGCAGCGTACAGGGCTGGTATGGGAACATTCAGTACTTC.

The V and J genes are TRBV11-3 and TRBJ2-5, with 7 nucleotides matching TRBD2. Germline trimming cut 3 bases from V and 1 base from J; bases unmatched to any gene: 5. CDR1 and CDR2 from the germline V gene are SGHNT and YENEEA. The CDR3 is 15 amino acids. In DNA, the CDR3 is TGTGCCAGCAGCTTGGGGGGGAGAGCCCAAGAGACCCAGTACTTC. Translation gives CASSLGGRAQETQYF.

V usage is TRBV12-5 and J usage is TRBJ1-1; a possible D gene is TRBD1 (6 bases). With 7 bases removed from V and 3 bases from J, the gap between germline ends came to 15 bases. This CDR3 comprises 14 residues. Germline V gene sequence: CDR1 LGHNT, CDR2 FRNRAP. The CDR3 loop is CASVQGRWDTEAFF. The CDR3 DNA is TGTGCTAGTGTCCAGGGGCGGTGGGACACTGAAGCTTTCTTT.

V and J are TRBV19 and TRBJ1-4, with no clear D. The V gene lost 4 bases and the J gene lost 3 bases, with 15 bases spanning the gap. The CDR3 is made up of 16 amino acids. CDR1 and CDR2 from the germline V gene are LNHDA and SQIVND (reference sequence). The CDR3 DNA reads TGTGCCAGTAGTAGGTGGAGGGCGAAGGCTAATGAAAAACTGTTTTTT. Its translation: CASSRWRAKANEKLFF.

This sequence joins TRBV18 and TRBJ1-1; TRBD1 is a possible D gene (6 bases). Deletions cut 1 base from V and 2 bases from J, with 11 bases between. Per the germline V gene, CDR1 is KGHSH and CDR2 is LQKENI. The CDR3 has 15 amino acids. The CDR3 sequence: CASSPRGQRNTEAFF. CDR3 sequence (DNA): TGTGCCAGCTCACCACGGGGACAAAGAAACACTGAAGCTTTCTTT.

The rearrangement joins TRBV6-4 to TRBJ1-1; 7 nucleotides agree with TRBD1. The length of the CDR3 is 13 residues. V lost 3 bases, J lost 5 bases, and 3 bases stayed unmatched. Germline CDR1 MRHNA, CDR2 SNTAGT. CDR3 nucleotides: TGTGCCAGCAGTGAATCAGGGGGAACTGAAGCTTTCTTT. It yields the protein CASSESGGTEAFF.

This clone was observed a single time. This sequence joins TRBV15 and TRBJ1-6; TRBD1 might be the D (5 bases). CDR3 length: 15 residues. V lost 0 bases, J lost 7 bases, and 10 bases lay in between. CDR1 is LNHNV, CDR2 YYDKDF, per germline (reference sequence). CDR3 in amino acids: CATSRDPGRNSPLHF. The CDR3 bases are TGTGCCACCAGCAGAGATCCAGGGAGGAATTCACCCCTCCACTTT.

The chain has TRBV7-2 and TRBJ1-5, with D possibly being TRBD1 (6 bases). This CDR3 contains 15 residues. Germline CDR1 reads SGHTA; CDR2 reads FQGNSA. V lost 5 bases and J lost 0, with 11 bases in between. CDR3 nucleotide sequence: TGTGCCAGCAGCGCACAGGGCGGTAGCAATCAGCCCCAGCATTTT. This gives the protein CASSAQGGSNQPQHF.

The chain couples TRBV19 to TRBJ1-5, with unresolved D. Deletions cut 3 bases from V and 3 bases from J, with 3 bases between. CDR3 size: 12 residues. CDR1 and CDR2 (germline): LNHDA, SQIVND (reference sequence). This CDR3 reads CASSINNQPQHF. The CDR3 nucleotides are TGTGCCAGTAGTATCAACAATCAGCCCCAGCATTTT.

J is TRBJ1-4 and V is TRBV7-2; TRBD1 is a possible D gene (5 bases). The CDR3 totals 13 residues. Germline values: CDR1 SGHTA, CDR2 FQGNSA. With 8 bases removed from V and 3 bases from J, the gap between germline ends came to 10 bases. The CDR3 DNA reads TGTGCCAGCGGCAGGGTCCCTAATGAAAAACTGTTTTTT. The encoded protein is CASGRVPNEKLFF.

There are a few counts of this clone. The genes are TRBV4-3 and TRBJ2-7, with TRBD1 matching 7 bases. The CDR3 runs 15 residues. J gave up 7 bases and V 0 bases, and 9 bases lay outside the gene matches. Germline V CDR1 and CDR2: LGHNA, YSLEER. The chain's CDR3 is CASSQEGQVVGEQYF. CDR3 coding DNA: TGCGCCAGCAGCCAAGAAGGACAGGTCGTGGGGGAGCAGTACTTC.

The chain uses TRBV7-8 and TRBJ2-3; D possibly corresponds to TRBD2 (7 bases). Trimming left V 5 bases short and J 2 bases short, with 14 bases between. CDR3 length: 15 residues. Germline CDR1 SGHVS, CDR2 FQNEAQ. CDR3 residues: CASSKGGQYTDTQYF. In nucleotides, the CDR3 is TGTGCCAGCAGCAAGGGGGGGCAGTACACAGATACGCAGTATTTT.

The chain is built from TRBV7-2 and TRBJ2-3; D gene ambiguous. The CDR3 runs to 15 residues. Germline values: CDR1 SGHTA, CDR2 FQGNSA. The V end lost 4 bases, the J end lost 0 bases, and 11 bases lay between the germline ends. The CDR3 loop reads CASSSDLTSTDTQYF. The CDR3 DNA reads as TGTGCCAGCAGCTCAGATTTGACTAGCACAGATACGCAGTATTTT. Full variable domain (missing parts from reference TRBV7-2 and TRBJ2-3): GAGVSQSPSNKVTEKGKDVELRCDPISGHTALYWYRQSLGQGLEFLIYFQGNSAPDKSGLPSDRFSAERTGGSVSTLTIQRTQQEDSAVYLCASSSDLTSTDTQYFGPGTRLTVL.

This chain connects TRBV19 to TRBJ1-4; no firm D call. The V end was cut by 5 bases, the J end by 10 bases, with 20 bases between. This CDR3 region has 15 residues. Germline V gene sequence: CDR1 LNHDA, CDR2 SQIVND (reference sequence). The CDR3 protein is CASSRRGDPSGKLFF. The CDR3 DNA reads TGTGCCAGTAGTCGTAGAGGTGACCCCTCGGGAAAACTGTTTTTT.

This chain joins TRBV15 and TRBJ1-2; D perhaps matches TRBD1 (6 bases). Trimming left V 1 base short and J 3 bases short, with 9 bases between. CDR3 length: 14 amino acids. Germline assignment: CDR1 LNHNV and CDR2 YYDKDF (reference sequence). The CDR3 sequence is CATSRGQVDYGYTF. CDR3 nucleotides: TGTGCCACCAGCAGAGGACAGGTGGACTATGGCTACACCTTC.

The chain couples TRBV28 to TRBJ2-1; 7 bases match TRBD2. Looked up from germline, CDR1 is MDHEN and CDR2 is SYDVKM. The CDR3 has 14 amino acids. The trim removed 8 bases at V and 4 bases at J, leaving 8 bases unmatched. Written as DNA, the CDR3 is TGTGCCAGCGGACGGGACTACAGGTACAATGAGCAGTTCTTC. This sequence encodes CASGRDYRYNEQFF.

The chain joins TRBV15 to TRBJ2-1, with TRBD2 matching over 11 bases. The CDR3 has 16 amino acids. Losses at the gene ends were 8 bases for V and 6 bases for J; bases not matched to a gene: 12. Germline CDR1 is LNHNV and CDR2 is YYDKDF (reference sequence). The CDR3 reads CATSYATSGNLNEQFF. CDR3 DNA sequence: TGTGCCACCTCCTATGCGACTAGCGGGAACCTCAATGAGCAGTTCTTC.

The count of this clone is one. The chain recombines TRBV7-3 with TRBJ2-2; 13 bases are shared with TRBD2. The CDR3 is 18 amino acids. Germline CDR1 reads SGHTA; CDR2 reads FQGTGA. J was trimmed by 2 bases and V by 3 bases; bases with no gene match: 6. For the CDR3, the DNA is TGTGCCAGCAGCTTTGGGACTAGCGGGAACTTAAACACCGGGGAGCTGTTTTTT. This codes for CASSFGTSGNLNTGELFF.